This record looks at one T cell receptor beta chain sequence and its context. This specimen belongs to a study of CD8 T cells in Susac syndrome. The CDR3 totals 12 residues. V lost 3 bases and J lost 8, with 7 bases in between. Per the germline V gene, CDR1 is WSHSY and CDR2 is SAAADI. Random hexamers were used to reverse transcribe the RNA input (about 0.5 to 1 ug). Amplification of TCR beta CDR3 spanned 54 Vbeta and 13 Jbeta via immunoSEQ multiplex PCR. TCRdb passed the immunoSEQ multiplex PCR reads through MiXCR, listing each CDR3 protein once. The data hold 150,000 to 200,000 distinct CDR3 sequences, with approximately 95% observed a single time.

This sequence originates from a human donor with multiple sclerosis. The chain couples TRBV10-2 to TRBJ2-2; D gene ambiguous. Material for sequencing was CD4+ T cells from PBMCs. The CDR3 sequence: CASSDFAGELFF. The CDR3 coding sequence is TGCGCCAGCAGTGACTTCGCGGGGGAGCTGTTTTTT.